The 14 T cell receptor beta chains listed next were all sequenced from one sample in a study of response to subunit inactivated influenza vaccine. MiXCR, applied by TCRdb to the RT-PCR reads, yields one record per CDR3 protein. Of approximately 530,000 distinct CDR3 sequences in the sample, approximately 13% are singletons; the top ten hold about 12%. The specimen comprised PBMCs from blood, sampled around seven weeks after vaccination. The receptors come from a middle-aged man who received an inactivated influenza vaccine.

This clonotype was seen at least ten times. The chain links TRBV29-1 to TRBJ2-2, with D uncertain. The germline CDR1 and CDR2 sequences are SQVTM and ANQGSEA. Trimming stripped 5 bases from V and 4 bases from J, with 5 bases between. The CDR3 sequence is 11 residues long. For the CDR3, the DNA is TGCAGCGTTTGGTTCACCGGGGAGCTGTTTTTT. It translates to CSVWFTGELFF.

Comments on this clonotype: One end of the junction does not line up with germline, which may come from a read error. This rearrangement joins TRBV5-1 to TRBJ2-1; D possibly corresponds to TRBD2 (6 bases). The V gene's germline CDR1 is SGHRS and CDR2 YFSETQ. The CDR3 contains 15 residues. This CDR3 is CASGLAGLGYNEQFF. CDR3 sequence (DNA): TGCGCCAGCGGCTTGGCGGGACTTGGATACAATGAGCAGTTCTTC.

The chain is built from TRBV5-1 and TRBJ1-2; a possible D gene is TRBD1 (6 bases). Trimming left V 0 bases short and J 4 bases short, with 19 bases between. Germline CDR1 is SGHRS and CDR2 is YFSETQ. The CDR3 is made up of 17 amino acids. CDR3 nucleotide sequence: TGCGCCAGCAGCTTGGTCGGGGACACCGACCTCTTCTATGGCTACACCTTC. It yields the protein CASSLVGDTDLFYGYTF.

In its sample, this clonotype was seen a few times. V usage is TRBV12-3 or TRBV12-4 and J usage is TRBJ1-3; tentative D call: TRBD1 (6 bases). This CDR3 is 14 amino acids long. The ends were cut back, 6 bases at V and 0 bases at J, with 9 bases in the middle. The DNA for the CDR3 is TGTGCCAGCAGAAGACAGGACTCTGGAAACACCATATATTTT. It encodes CASRRQDSGNTIYF.

J is TRBJ1-2 and V is TRBV4-3; D might be TRBD1 (5 bases). This CDR3 is 12 amino acids long. V lost 0 bases, J lost 6 bases, and 5 bases lay in between. Germline CDR1 and CDR2: LGHNA and YSLEER. In nucleotides, the CDR3 is TGCGCCAGCAGCCAAGAAGGGGATGGCTACACCTTC. The encoded protein is CASSQEGDGYTF.

This clonotype occurred a few times. The genes are TRBV6-2 or TRBV6-3 and TRBJ2-2; D is undetermined. The V gene's germline CDR1 is MNHEY and CDR2 SVGEGT. The CDR3 consists of 14 residues. Trimming removed 4 bases from V and 7 bases from J, with 13 bases in between. The CDR3 DNA is TGTGCCAGCAGTTTTCCCAGAACGGGCGGGGAGCTGTTTTTT. As protein: CASSFPRTGGELFF.

This clonotype was recorded at least ten times. The rearrangement links TRBV13 to TRBJ2-5; D might be TRBD1 or TRBD2, each matching 5 bases. The germline V gene has CDR1 PRHDT and CDR2 FYEKMQ (reference sequence). V lost 3 bases and J 7 bases, leaving 12 bases between the germline ends. This CDR3 spans 13 amino acids. This CDR3 reads CASSFPRETTQYF. CDR3 nucleotide sequence: TGTGCCAGCAGCTTCCCCAGGGAGACGACCCAGTACTTC.

The chain employs TRBV6-5 and TRBJ1-1, with D possibly being TRBD1 (5 bases). The germline CDR1 and CDR2 sequences are MNHEY and SVGAGI. V was clipped by 2 bases and J by 5 bases, with 12 bases between them. CDR3 length equals 14 residues. For the CDR3, the DNA is TGTGCCAGCAGTTACGAGGAGGGGATAACTGAAGCTTTCTTT. It is translated as CASSYEEGITEAFF.

The sample holds a few counts of this clonotype. The chain uses TRBV7-9 and TRBJ2-2, with TRBD2 as a possible D gene (5 bases). The CDR3 length is 15 residues. Trimming left V 3 bases short and J 5 bases short, with 13 bases between. Germline CDR1 reads SEHNR; CDR2 reads FQNEAQ (reference sequence). The CDR3 is CASSFYTSWTGELFF. CDR3 nucleotides: TGTGCCAGCAGCTTCTACACTAGTTGGACCGGGGAGCTGTTTTTT.

This chain connects TRBV3-1 to TRBJ2-5, with D unresolved. This CDR3 contains 15 residues. V lost 3 bases and J 5 bases, leaving 16 bases between the germline ends. Germline values: CDR1 LGHDT, CDR2 YNNKEL (reference sequence). The CDR3 spells CASSQIRVTKETQYF. The CDR3 DNA reads as TGTGCCAGCAGCCAGATAAGGGTTACGAAGGAGACCCAGTACTTC.

To note about this clonotype: This may arise from a read error, as a much more abundant clone is one base away. V and J are TRBV3-1 and TRBJ2-7, with TRBD2 matching 11 bases. V trimming: 4 bases; J trimming: 3 bases; junction bases outside the gene matches: 5. This CDR3 comprises 15 residues. The germline CDR1 and CDR2 sequences are LGHDT and YNNKEL (reference sequence). The CDR3 is CASSLSGTSGYEQYF. In nucleotides, the CDR3 is TGTGCCAGCAGCCTTTCCGGGACTAGCGGCTACGAGCAGTACTTC.

J is TRBJ2-5 and V is TRBV7-9; D possibly matches TRBD1 or TRBD2 (6 bases each). Germline assignment: CDR1 SEHNR and CDR2 FQNEAQ (reference sequence). The length of the CDR3 is 15 residues. V was pared by 3 bases and J by 5 bases, with 16 bases between. In DNA, the CDR3 is TGTGCCAGCAGCTTCTCGTGGGGGGCGGAGGAGACCCAGTACTTC. Its translation is CASSFSWGAEETQYF.

The chain recombines TRBV28 with TRBJ2-5, with 9 bases matching TRBD2. This CDR3 comprises 18 residues. The germline gives CDR1 MDHEN, CDR2 SYDVKM. Trimming took 0 bases from V and 0 from J; bases not matched to a gene: 8. CDR3 nucleotide sequence: TGTGCCAGCAGTTTATGGGGCCGAGGGACTAGCAACCAAGAGACCCAGTACTTC. It codes for CASSLWGRGTSNQETQYF.

This clonotype was seen repeatedly, ten times or more. V and J are TRBV28 and TRBJ2-7; 9 bases fit TRBD2. The CDR3 has 14 residues. Germline CDR1 is MDHEN and CDR2 is SYDVKM. The trim removed 7 bases at V and 5 bases at J, leaving 9 bases unmatched. The CDR3 loop reads CASNEAGGWNEQYF. The CDR3 coding sequence is TGTGCCAGCAATGAAGCGGGAGGATGGAACGAGCAGTACTTC.